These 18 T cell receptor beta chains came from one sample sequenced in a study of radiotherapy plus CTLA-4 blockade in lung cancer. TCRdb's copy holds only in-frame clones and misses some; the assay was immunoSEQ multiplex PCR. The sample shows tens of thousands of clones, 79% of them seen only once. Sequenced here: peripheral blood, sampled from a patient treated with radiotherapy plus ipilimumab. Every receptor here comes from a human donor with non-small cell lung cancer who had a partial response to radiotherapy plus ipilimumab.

The CDR3 protein is CASSFGGNTIYF. The CDR3 coding sequence is TGTGCCAGCAGTTTCGGGGGAAACACCATATATTTT. The chain joins TRBV28 to TRBJ1-3; D remains ambiguous. CDR3 length: 12 amino acids. Trimming removed 3 bases from V and 4 bases from J, with 4 bases in between. Germline lookup yields CDR1 MDHEN and CDR2 SYDVKM.

CDR3 DNA sequence: TGTGCCAGCAGAACAGGGGCACAGTCCTATGGCTACACCTTC. As protein: CASRTGAQSYGYTF. The V and J genes are TRBV28 and TRBJ1-2; TRBD1 agrees at 7 bases. The CDR3 is 14 residues long. The V segment lost 6 bases and the J segment 4 bases; nucleotides outside the gene matches: 8. Germline V lookup: CDR1 MDHEN, CDR2 SYDVKM.

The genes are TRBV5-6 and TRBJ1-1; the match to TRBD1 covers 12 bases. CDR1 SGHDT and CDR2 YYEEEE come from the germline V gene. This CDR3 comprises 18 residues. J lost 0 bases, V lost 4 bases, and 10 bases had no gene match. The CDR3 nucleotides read TGTGCCAGCAGCGCCCCCGGGACAGGGGGCCTGATGAACACTGAAGCTTTCTTT. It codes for CASSAPGTGGLMNTEAFF.

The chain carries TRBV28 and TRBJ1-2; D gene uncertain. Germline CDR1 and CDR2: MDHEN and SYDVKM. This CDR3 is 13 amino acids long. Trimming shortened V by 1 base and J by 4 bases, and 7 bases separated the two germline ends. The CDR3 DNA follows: TGTGCCAGCAGTTTATTGGTCAGCTATGGCTACACCTTC. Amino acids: CASSLLVSYGYTF.

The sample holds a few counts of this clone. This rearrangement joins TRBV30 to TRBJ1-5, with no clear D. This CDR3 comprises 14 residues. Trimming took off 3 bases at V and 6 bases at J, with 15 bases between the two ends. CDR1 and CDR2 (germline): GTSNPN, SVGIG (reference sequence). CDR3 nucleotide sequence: TGTGCCTGGAGCACTATAGCCAAGAGTCAGCCCCAGCATTTT. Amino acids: CAWSTIAKSQPQHF.

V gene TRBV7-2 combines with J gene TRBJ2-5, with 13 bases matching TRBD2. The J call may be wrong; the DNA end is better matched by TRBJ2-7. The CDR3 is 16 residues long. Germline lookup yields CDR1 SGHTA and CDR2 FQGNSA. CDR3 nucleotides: TGTGCCAGCAGCTTAGCACTAGCGGGGGGGCCGCGCGAGCAGTACTTC. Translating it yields CASSLALAGGPREQYF.

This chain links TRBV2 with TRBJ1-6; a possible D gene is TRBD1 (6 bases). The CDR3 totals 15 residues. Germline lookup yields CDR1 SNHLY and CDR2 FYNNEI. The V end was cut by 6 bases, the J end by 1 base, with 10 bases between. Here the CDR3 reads CASREQGSYNSPLHF. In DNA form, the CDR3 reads TGTGCCAGCAGAGAACAGGGTTCCTATAATTCACCCCTCCACTTT.

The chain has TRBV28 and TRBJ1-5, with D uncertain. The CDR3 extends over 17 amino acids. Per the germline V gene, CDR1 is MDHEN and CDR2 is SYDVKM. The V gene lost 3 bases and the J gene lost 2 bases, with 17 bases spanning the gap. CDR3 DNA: TGTGCCAGCAGTTTTAGCCGGAACCGGTATCGCAATCAGCCCCAGCATTTT. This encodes CASSFSRNRYRNQPQHF.

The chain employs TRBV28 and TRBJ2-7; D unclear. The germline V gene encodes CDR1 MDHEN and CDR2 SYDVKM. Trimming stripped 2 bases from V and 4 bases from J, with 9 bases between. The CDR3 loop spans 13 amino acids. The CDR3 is CASSLGLLYEQYF. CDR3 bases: TGTGCCAGCAGTTTAGGTTTACTATACGAGCAGTACTTC.

CDR3 DNA sequence: TGTGCCAGCGCCCCAGGGGAGAACCAAGAGACCCAGTACTTC. It encodes CASAPGENQETQYF. The chain combines TRBV6-5 with TRBJ2-5; weak D call: TRBD1 (6 bases). Trimming left V 8 bases short and J 0 bases short, with 13 bases between. Germline loops: CDR1 MNHEY, CDR2 SVGAGI. The CDR3 loop spans 14 amino acids.

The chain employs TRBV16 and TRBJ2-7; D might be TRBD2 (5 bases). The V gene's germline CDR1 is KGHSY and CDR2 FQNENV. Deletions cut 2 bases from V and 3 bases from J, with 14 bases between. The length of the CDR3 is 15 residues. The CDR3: CASSQLDGDYYEQYF. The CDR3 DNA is TGTGCCAGCAGCCAACTCGACGGGGATTACTACGAGCAGTACTTC.

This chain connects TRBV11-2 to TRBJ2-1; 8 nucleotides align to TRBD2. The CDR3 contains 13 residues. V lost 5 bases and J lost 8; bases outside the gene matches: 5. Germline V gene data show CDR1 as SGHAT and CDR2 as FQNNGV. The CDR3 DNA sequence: TGTGCCAGCAGCGTTAGCGGGGCATATGAGCAGTTCTTC. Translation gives CASSVSGAYEQFF.

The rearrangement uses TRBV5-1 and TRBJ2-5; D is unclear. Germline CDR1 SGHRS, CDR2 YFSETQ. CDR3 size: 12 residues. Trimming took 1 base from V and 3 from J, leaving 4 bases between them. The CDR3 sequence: CASSLPEETQYF. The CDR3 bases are TGCGCCAGCAGCTTGCCCGAAGAGACCCAGTACTTC.

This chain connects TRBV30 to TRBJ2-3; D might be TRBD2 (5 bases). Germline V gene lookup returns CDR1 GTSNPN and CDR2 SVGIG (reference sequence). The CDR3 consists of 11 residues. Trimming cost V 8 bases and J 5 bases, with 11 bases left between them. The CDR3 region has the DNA TGTGCCGGTGACACTAGAGATACGCAGTATTTT. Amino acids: CAGDTRDTQYF.

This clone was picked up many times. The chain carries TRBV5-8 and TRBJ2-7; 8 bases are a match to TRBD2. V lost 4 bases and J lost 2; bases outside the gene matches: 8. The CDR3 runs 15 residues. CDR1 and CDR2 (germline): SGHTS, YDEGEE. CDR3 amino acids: CASSRSGAYTYEQYF. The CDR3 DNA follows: TGTGCCAGCAGCCGTAGCGGGGCCTATACCTACGAGCAGTACTTC.

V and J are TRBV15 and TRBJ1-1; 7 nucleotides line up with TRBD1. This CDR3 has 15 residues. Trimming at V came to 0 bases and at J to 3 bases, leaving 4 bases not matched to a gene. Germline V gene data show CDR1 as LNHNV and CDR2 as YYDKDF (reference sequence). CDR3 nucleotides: TGTGCCACCAGCAGAGAACAGGGGTCTCACACTGAAGCTTTCTTT. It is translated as CATSREQGSHTEAFF.

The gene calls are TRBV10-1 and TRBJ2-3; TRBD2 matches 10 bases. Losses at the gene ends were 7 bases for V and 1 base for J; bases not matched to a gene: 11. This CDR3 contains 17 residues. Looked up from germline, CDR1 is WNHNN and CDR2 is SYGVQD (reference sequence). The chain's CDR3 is CASIPGLAGVGTDTQYF. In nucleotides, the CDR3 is TGCGCCAGCATCCCGGGGCTAGCGGGGGTAGGCACAGATACGCAGTATTTT.

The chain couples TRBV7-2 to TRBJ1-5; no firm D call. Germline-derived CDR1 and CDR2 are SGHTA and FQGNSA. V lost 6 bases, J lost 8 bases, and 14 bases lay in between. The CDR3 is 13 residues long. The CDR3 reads CASRVDLSEPQHF. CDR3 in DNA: TGTGCCAGCAGGGTGGACTTAAGTGAGCCCCAGCATTTT.